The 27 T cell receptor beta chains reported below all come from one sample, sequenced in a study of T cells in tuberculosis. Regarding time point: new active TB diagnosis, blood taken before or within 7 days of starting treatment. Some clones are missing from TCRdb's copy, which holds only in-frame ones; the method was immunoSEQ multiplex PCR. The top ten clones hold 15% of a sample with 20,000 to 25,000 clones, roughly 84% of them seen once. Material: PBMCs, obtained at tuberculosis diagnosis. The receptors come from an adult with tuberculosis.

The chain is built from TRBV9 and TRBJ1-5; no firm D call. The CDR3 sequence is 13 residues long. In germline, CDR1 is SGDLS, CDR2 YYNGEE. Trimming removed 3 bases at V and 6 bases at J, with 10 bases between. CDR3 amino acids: CASSASGGQPQHF. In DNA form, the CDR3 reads TGTGCCAGCAGCGCGTCGGGAGGTCAGCCCCAGCATTTT.

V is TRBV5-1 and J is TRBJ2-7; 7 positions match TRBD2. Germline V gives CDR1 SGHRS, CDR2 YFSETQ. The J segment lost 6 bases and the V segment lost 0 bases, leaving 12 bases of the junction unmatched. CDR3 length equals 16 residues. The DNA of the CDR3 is TGCGCCAGCAGCTTGGCCCAAGCGGGGTCACCAATCGAGCAGTACTTC. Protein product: CASSLAQAGSPIEQYF.

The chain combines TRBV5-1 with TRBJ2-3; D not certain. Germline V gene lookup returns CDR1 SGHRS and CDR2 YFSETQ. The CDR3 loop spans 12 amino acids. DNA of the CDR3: TGCGAATCCTCCCCCCAGTTCTCCACGCAGTATTTT. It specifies CESSPQFSTQYF. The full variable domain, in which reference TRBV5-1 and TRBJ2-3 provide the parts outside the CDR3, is KAGVTQTPRYLIKTRGQQVTLSCSPISGHRSVSWYQQTPGQGLQFLFEYFSETQRNKGNFPGRFSGRQFSNSRSEMNVSTLELGDSALYLCESSPQFSTQYFGPGTRLTVL.

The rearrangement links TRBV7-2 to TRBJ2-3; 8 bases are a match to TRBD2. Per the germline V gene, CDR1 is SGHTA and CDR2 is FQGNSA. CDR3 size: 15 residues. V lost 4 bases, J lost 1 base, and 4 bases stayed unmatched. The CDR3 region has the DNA TGTGCCAGCAGCTCCCTAGCGGGCCGCACAGATACGCAGTATTTT. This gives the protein CASSSLAGRTDTQYF.

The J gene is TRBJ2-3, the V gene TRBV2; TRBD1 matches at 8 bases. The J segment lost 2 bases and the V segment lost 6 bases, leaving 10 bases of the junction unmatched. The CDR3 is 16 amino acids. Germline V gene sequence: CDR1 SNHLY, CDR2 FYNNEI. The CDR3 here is CASRYPTGDNTDTQYF. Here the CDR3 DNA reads TGTGCCAGCAGATACCCGACAGGGGATAACACAGATACGCAGTATTTT.

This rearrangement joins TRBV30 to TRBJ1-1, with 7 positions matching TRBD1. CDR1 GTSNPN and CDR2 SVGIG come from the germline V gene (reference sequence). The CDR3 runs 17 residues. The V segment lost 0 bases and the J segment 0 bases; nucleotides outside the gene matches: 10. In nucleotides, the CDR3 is TGTGCCTGGAGTGTACCCAGGGGGGACCTTATGAACACTGAAGCTTTCTTT. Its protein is CAWSVPRGDLMNTEAFF.

CDR3 nucleotide sequence: TGTGCCAGCAGCCAGTCGGGTTCGGTTTTTGGCTACACCTTC. This translates into CASSQSGSVFGYTF. The chain recombines TRBV5-6 with TRBJ1-2, with D uncertain. CDR1 and CDR2 (germline): SGHDT, YYEEEE. The CDR3 has 14 residues. Trimming cost V 4 bases and J 7 bases, with 17 bases left between them. Variable domain in full (rest from reference TRBV5-6 and TRBJ1-2): DAGVTQSPTHLIKTRGQQVTLRCSPKSGHDTVSWYQQALGQGPQFIFQYYEEEERQRGNFPDRFSGHQFPNYSSELNVNALLLGDSALYLCASSQSGSVFGYTFGSGTRLTVV.

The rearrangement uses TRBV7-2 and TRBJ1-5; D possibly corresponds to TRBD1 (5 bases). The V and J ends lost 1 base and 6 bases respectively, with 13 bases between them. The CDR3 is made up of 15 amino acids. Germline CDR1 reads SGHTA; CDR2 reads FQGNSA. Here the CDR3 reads CASSLDTGASQPQHF. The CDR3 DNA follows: TGTGCCAGCAGCTTAGATACAGGTGCGTCTCAGCCCCAGCATTTT.

CDR3: CASSGTGGGRTEAFF. The CDR3, as DNA: TGTGCCAGCAGTGGGACAGGGGGCGGAAGGACTGAAGCTTTCTTT. The chain recombines TRBV25-1 with TRBJ1-1; 11 nucleotides align to TRBD1. Trimming cost V 4 bases and J 5 bases; bases outside gene matches: 6. The germline CDR1 and CDR2 sequences are MGHDK and SYGVNS. The CDR3 runs 15 residues.

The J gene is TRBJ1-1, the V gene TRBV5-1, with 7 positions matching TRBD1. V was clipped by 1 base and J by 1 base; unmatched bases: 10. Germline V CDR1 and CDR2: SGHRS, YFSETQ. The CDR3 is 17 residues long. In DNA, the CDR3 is TGCGCCAGCAGCTTGTACCCCCCCGGACAGGCGAACACTGAAGCTTTCTTT. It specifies CASSLYPPGQANTEAFF.

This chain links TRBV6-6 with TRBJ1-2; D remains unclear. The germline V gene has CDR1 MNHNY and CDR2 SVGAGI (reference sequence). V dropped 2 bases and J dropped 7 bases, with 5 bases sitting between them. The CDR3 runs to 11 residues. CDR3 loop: CASSYVSGYTF. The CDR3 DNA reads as TGTGCCAGCAGTTACGTGAGTGGCTACACCTTC.

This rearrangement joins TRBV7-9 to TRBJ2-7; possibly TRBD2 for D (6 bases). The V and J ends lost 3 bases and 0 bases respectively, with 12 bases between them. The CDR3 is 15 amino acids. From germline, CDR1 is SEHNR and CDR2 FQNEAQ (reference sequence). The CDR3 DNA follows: TGTGCCAGCAGCTTCCGGGACTTAAGCTCCTACGAGCAGTACTTC. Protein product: CASSFRDLSSYEQYF.

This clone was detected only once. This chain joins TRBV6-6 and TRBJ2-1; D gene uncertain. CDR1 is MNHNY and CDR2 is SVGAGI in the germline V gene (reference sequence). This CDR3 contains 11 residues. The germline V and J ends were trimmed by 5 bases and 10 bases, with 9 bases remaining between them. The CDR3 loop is CASSDFREQFF. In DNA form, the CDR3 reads TGTGCCAGCAGTGACTTCAGAGAGCAGTTCTTC.

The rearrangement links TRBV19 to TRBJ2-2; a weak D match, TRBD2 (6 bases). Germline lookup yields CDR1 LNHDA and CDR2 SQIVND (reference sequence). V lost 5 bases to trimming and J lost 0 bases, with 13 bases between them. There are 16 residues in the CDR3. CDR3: CASSSRRGANTGELFF. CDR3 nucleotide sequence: TGTGCCAGTAGTTCCCGGAGGGGTGCGAACACCGGGGAGCTGTTTTTT.

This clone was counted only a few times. The CDR3 DNA reads TGTGCCAGCAGCGAGGTCAGGGTCCAGCCCCAGCATTTT. Translated, it gives CASSEVRVQPQHF. The V call is TRBV2, the J call TRBJ1-5; perhaps TRBD1 as D (5 bases). Germline V gene sequence: CDR1 SNHLY, CDR2 FYNNEI. The CDR3 loop spans 13 amino acids. The V end lost 6 bases, the J end lost 7 bases, and 13 bases lay between the germline ends.

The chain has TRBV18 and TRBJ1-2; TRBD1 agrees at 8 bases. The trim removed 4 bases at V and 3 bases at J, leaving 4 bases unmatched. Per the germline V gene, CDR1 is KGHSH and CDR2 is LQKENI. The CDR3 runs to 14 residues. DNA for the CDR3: TGTGCCAGCTCACAGGACAGGGAGGACTATGGCTACACCTTC. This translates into CASSQDREDYGYTF. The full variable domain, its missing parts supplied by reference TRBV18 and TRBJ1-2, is NAGVMQNPRHLVRRRGQEARLRCSPMKGHSHVYWYRQLPEEGLKFMVYLQKENIIDESGMPKERFSAEFPKEGPSILRIQQVVRGDSAAYFCASSQDREDYGYTFGSGTRLTVV.

CDR3 loop: CATSRARGNTGELFF. In nucleotides, the CDR3 is TGTGCCACCAGCAGGGCCAGGGGGAACACCGGGGAGCTGTTTTTT. This chain links TRBV15 with TRBJ2-2; weak D call: TRBD1 (6 bases). The CDR3 totals 15 residues. Deletions cut 3 bases from V and 1 base from J, with 9 bases between. The V gene's germline CDR1 is LNHNV and CDR2 YYDKDF (reference sequence).

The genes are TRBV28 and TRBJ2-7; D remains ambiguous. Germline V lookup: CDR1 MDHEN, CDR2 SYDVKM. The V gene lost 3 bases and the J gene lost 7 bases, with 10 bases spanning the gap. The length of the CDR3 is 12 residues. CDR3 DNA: TGTGCCAGCAGTTTCAGTGAAATGGAGCAGTACTTC. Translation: CASSFSEMEQYF.

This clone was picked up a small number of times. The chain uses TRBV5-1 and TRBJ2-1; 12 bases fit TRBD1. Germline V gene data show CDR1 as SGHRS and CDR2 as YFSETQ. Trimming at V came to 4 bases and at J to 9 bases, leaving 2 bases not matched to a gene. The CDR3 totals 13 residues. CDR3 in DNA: TGCGCCAGCAGCGGGACAGGGGGCAGTGAGCAGTTCTTC. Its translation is CASSGTGGSEQFF. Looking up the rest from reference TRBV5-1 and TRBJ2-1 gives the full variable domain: KAGVTQTPRYLIKTRGQQVTLSCSPISGHRSVSWYQQTPGQGLQFLFEYFSETQRNKGNFPGRFSGRQFSNSRSEMNVSTLELGDSALYLCASSGTGGSEQFFGPGTRLTVL.

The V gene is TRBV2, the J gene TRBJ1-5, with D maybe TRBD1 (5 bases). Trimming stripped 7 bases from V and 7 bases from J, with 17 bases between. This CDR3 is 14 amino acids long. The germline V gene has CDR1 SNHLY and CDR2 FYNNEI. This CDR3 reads CASTQREGRQPQHF. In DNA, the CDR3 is TGTGCCAGCACCCAACGGGAGGGGAGGCAGCCCCAGCATTTT.

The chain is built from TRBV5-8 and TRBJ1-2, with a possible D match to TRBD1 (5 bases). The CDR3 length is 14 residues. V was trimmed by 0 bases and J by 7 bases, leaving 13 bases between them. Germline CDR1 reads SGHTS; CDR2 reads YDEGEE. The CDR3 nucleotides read TGTGCCAGCAGCTTGGACAGGCTGCAAGGTGGCTACACCTTC. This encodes CASSLDRLQGGYTF.

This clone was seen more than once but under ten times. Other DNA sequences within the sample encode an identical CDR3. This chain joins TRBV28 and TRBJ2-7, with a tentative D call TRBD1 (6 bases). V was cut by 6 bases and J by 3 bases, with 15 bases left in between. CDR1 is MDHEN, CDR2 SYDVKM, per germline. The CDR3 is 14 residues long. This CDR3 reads CASRRGGGLYEQYF. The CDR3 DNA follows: TGTGCCAGCAGGAGAGGTGGGGGCCTCTACGAGCAGTACTTC.

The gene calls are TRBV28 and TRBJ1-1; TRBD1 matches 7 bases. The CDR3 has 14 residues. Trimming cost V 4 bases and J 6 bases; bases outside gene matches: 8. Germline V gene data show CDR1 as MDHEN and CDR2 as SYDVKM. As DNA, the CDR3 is TGTGCCAGCAGTTCACAGGGGCCCGACCCTGAAGCTTTCTTT. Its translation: CASSSQGPDPEAFF. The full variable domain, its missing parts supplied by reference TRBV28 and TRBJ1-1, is DVKVTQSSRYLVKRTGEKVFLECVQDMDHENMFWYRQDPGLGLRLIYFSYDVKMKEKGDIPEGYSVSREKKERFSLILESASTNQTSMYLCASSSQGPDPEAFFGQGTRLTVV.

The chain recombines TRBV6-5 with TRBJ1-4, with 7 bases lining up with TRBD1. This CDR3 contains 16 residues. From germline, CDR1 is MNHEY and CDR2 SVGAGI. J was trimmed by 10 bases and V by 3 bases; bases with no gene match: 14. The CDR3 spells CASSYISRQGTGKLFF. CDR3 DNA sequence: TGTGCCAGCAGTTATATTTCCCGACAGGGTACAGGAAAACTGTTTTTT.

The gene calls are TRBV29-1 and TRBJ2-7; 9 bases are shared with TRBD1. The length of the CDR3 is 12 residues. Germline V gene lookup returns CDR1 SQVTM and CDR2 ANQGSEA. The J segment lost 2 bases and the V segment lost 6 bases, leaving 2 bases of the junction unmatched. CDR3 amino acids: CSVRTGAYEQYF. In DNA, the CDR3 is TGCAGCGTCAGGACAGGGGCCTACGAGCAGTACTTC.

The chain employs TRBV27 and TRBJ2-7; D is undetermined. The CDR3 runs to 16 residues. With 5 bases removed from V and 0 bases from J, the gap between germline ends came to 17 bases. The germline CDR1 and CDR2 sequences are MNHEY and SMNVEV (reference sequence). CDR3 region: CASSPYSLSYSYEQYF. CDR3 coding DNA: TGTGCCAGCAGTCCCTACAGCCTGAGCTACTCCTACGAGCAGTACTTC.

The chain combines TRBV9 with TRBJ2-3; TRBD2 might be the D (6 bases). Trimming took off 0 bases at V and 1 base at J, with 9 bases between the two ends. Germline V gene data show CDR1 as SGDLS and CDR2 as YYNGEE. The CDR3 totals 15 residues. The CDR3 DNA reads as TGTGCCAGCAGCGTAGGGGGGGTGGGCACAGATACGCAGTATTTT. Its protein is CASSVGGVGTDTQYF.